A single sample gave rise to the 13 T cell receptor beta chains below, sequenced in a study of T cells in Graves' hyperthyroidism and ophthalmopathy. RNA transcripts gave rise to amplified TCR beta CDR3 regions. The HTBI primer set drove a first-round RT-PCR of the TCR CDR3. TCRdb re-called the multiplex PCR reads with MiXCR, one entry per CDR3 protein. Of 200,000 to 250,000 distinct CDR3 sequences listed, approximately 17% are singletons. Specimen: blood. The receptors here all came from a middle-aged man with Graves' hyperthyroidism.

The rearrangement uses TRBV5-5 and TRBJ2-3, with D possibly TRBD2 on 6 matching bases. Trimming took 6 bases from V and 3 from J, leaving 11 bases between them. The germline gives CDR1 SGHKS, CDR2 YYEKEE (reference sequence). The length of the CDR3 is 13 residues. As DNA, the CDR3 is TGTGCCAGCACCCTAGGAGGGACAGATACGCAGTATTTT. Translated: CASTLGGTDTQYF.

This clonotype was counted ten times or more. This chain links TRBV5-1 with TRBJ2-3, with D maybe TRBD1 (6 bases). V was pared by 5 bases and J by 1 base, with 14 bases between. This CDR3 has 15 residues. Germline V lookup: CDR1 SGHRS, CDR2 YFSETQ. Here the CDR3 reads CASSSQGSGTDTQYF. As DNA, the CDR3 is TGCGCCAGCAGTTCCCAGGGGAGCGGCACAGATACGCAGTATTTT. Complete variable domain (other parts from reference TRBV5-1 and TRBJ2-3): KAGVTQTPRYLIKTRGQQVTLSCSPISGHRSVSWYQQTPGQGLQFLFEYFSETQRNKGNFPGRFSGRQFSNSRSEMNVSTLELGDSALYLCASSSQGSGTDTQYFGPGTRLTVL.

This clonotype occurred many times. The V gene is TRBV11-2, the J gene TRBJ2-5, with D possibly matching TRBD1 (7 bases). Trimming shortened V by 0 bases and J by 5 bases, and 13 bases separated the two germline ends. Per germline, CDR1 SGHAT and CDR2 FQNNGV. The CDR3 is 15 residues long. The CDR3: CASSLDPAGGETQYF. In DNA form, the CDR3 reads TGTGCCAGCAGCTTAGATCCTGCAGGGGGGGAGACCCAGTACTTC.

This clonotype has just a few counts. This CDR3 is CASSYGRKYEQYF. CDR3 in DNA: TGTGCCAGCAGTTACGGTCGGAAATACGAGCAGTACTTC. V and J are TRBV6-2 or TRBV6-3 and TRBJ2-7; no reliable D call. This CDR3 has 13 residues. Germline V CDR1 and CDR2: MNHEY, SVGEGT. The V gene lost 2 bases and the J gene lost 4 bases, with 9 bases spanning the gap.

To note about this clonotype: Given a much more abundant clone one base away, this may be a read error. The chain recombines TRBV6-1 with TRBJ2-1; D is possibly TRBD1 or TRBD2 (6 bases each). Trimming took 6 bases from V and 13 from J, leaving 19 bases between them. Germline lookup yields CDR1 MNHNS and CDR2 SASEGT. This CDR3 region has 13 residues. DNA of the CDR3: TGTGCCAGCAGCCCGGGGTGGGGGGCCATTCAGTTCTTC. It codes for CASSPGWGAIQFF.

This clonotype was seen more than once but under ten times. The chain couples TRBV10-3 to TRBJ2-5; D is uncertain. Germline assignment: CDR1 ENHRY and CDR2 SYGVKD. CDR3 length equals 13 residues. Trimming stripped 6 bases from V and 5 bases from J, with 13 bases between. DNA for the CDR3: TGTGCCATCAGCCCCTCTAGGGCTGAGACCCAGTACTTC. Translating it yields CAISPSRAETQYF.

This clonotype was counted at least ten times. V and J are TRBV11-2 and TRBJ1-1; D possibly corresponds to TRBD1 (5 bases). Per germline, CDR1 SGHAT and CDR2 FQNNGV. The germline V and J ends were trimmed by 1 base and 3 bases, with 9 bases remaining between them. The CDR3 is 14 amino acids. The CDR3 spells CASSLVQGYTEAFF. The CDR3 DNA is TGTGCCAGCAGCTTAGTTCAGGGTTACACTGAAGCTTTCTTT.

V usage is TRBV9 and J usage is TRBJ2-3, with D possibly TRBD2 on 5 matching bases. This CDR3 has 14 residues. Trimming left V 0 bases short and J 1 base short, with 6 bases between. The germline gives CDR1 SGDLS, CDR2 YYNGEE. CDR3 in DNA: TGTGCCAGCAGCGTAGGGCGGGGCACAGATACGCAGTATTTT. Translation: CASSVGRGTDTQYF.

In its sample, this clonotype was seen many times. V usage is TRBV12-3 or TRBV12-4 and J usage is TRBJ2-7; a weak D match, TRBD2 (6 bases). Trimming took off 1 base at V and 6 bases at J, with 22 bases between the two ends. The CDR3 contains 17 residues. CDR3 DNA sequence: TGTGCCAGCAGTTTAGACGTGACGGGGGAAGGTGTCGTCGAGCAGTACTTC. Translation: CASSLDVTGEGVVEQYF.

The chain couples TRBV30 to TRBJ1-6, with TRBD1 identical over 9 bases. Per germline, CDR1 GTSNPN and CDR2 SVGIG (reference sequence). J was trimmed by 9 bases and V by 1 base; bases with no gene match: 4. The CDR3 has 14 residues. CDR3 coding DNA: TGTGCCTGGAGTGCGACAGGGGGGGGTTCACCCCTCCACTTT. Residues: CAWSATGGGSPLHF.

The chain recombines TRBV7-3 with TRBJ2-7; D unresolved. The CDR3 contains 15 residues. V was pared by 6 bases and J by 3 bases, with 18 bases between. Germline V gene lookup returns CDR1 SGHTA and CDR2 FQGTGA. CDR3 nucleotides: TGTGCCAGCAGTCAGTTGTCGTGGGTTTTCTACGAGCAGTACTTC. Translated, it gives CASSQLSWVFYEQYF. Variable domain in full (rest from reference TRBV7-3 and TRBJ2-7): GAGVSQTPSNKVTEKGKYVELRCDPISGHTALYWYRQSLGQGPEFLIYFQGTGAADDSGLPNDRFFAVRPEGSVSTLKIQRTERGDSAVYLCASSQLSWVFYEQYFGPGTRLTVT.

This clonotype was found many times. The V call is TRBV28, the J call TRBJ2-7; tentative D call: TRBD2 (6 bases). The V end lost 5 bases, the J end lost 5 bases, and 19 bases lay between the germline ends. Germline CDR1 reads MDHEN; CDR2 reads SYDVKM. The CDR3 sequence is 15 residues long. The CDR3 DNA reads as TGTGCCAGCAGTACCCTGGTAGGGAGGTACAACGAGCAGTACTTC. This encodes CASSTLVGRYNEQYF. Full variable domain (missing parts from reference TRBV28 and TRBJ2-7): DVKVTQSSRYLVKRTGEKVFLECVQDMDHENMFWYRQDPGLGLRLIYFSYDVKMKEKGDIPEGYSVSREKKERFSLILESASTNQTSMYLCASSTLVGRYNEQYFGPGTRLTVT.

Ten or more counts support this clonotype. The rearrangement links TRBV7-3 to TRBJ2-7; no clear D gene. V lost 5 bases, J lost 1 base, and 12 bases lay in between. Looked up from germline, CDR1 is SGHTA and CDR2 is FQGTGA. This CDR3 is 14 amino acids long. The CDR3 loop reads CASSPNPTSYEQYF. In DNA form, the CDR3 reads TGTGCCAGCAGCCCCAATCCGACTTCCTACGAGCAGTACTTC. Complete variable domain (other parts from reference TRBV7-3 and TRBJ2-7): GAGVSQTPSNKVTEKGKYVELRCDPISGHTALYWYRQSLGQGPEFLIYFQGTGAADDSGLPNDRFFAVRPEGSVSTLKIQRTERGDSAVYLCASSPNPTSYEQYFGPGTRLTVT.